This TCR beta chain is from a study of radiation and T cells in renal cell carcinoma. As for the study in general: Nephrectomy followed 15 Gy stereotactic body radiation by 4 weeks.

Data came from immunoSEQ multiplex PCR; TCRdb stores just in-frame clones and leaves some out. This table has roughly 130,000 clones, more than 75% appearing once. This clone was picked up a small number of times. The junction had 3 bases not matched to a gene; V was cut back by 7 bases and J by 5 bases. The CDR3 contains 13 residues. The germline V gene encodes CDR1 SNHLY and CDR2 FYNNEI. Time point in this sample: blood 2 weeks post-SBRT. The treatment denotes: 15 Gy SBRT to primary tumor, nephrectomy 4 weeks later. The sample in question was blood, obtained from a patient whose treatment included radiotherapy and nephrectomy. This TCR was sampled from a woman aged 70-85 years with renal cell carcinoma. V is TRBV2 and J is TRBJ1-1, with 11 bases matching TRBD1. Here the CDR3 reads CASNGDRGTEAFF. Here the CDR3 DNA reads TGTGCCAGCAATGGGGACAGGGGGACTGAAGCTTTCTTT.